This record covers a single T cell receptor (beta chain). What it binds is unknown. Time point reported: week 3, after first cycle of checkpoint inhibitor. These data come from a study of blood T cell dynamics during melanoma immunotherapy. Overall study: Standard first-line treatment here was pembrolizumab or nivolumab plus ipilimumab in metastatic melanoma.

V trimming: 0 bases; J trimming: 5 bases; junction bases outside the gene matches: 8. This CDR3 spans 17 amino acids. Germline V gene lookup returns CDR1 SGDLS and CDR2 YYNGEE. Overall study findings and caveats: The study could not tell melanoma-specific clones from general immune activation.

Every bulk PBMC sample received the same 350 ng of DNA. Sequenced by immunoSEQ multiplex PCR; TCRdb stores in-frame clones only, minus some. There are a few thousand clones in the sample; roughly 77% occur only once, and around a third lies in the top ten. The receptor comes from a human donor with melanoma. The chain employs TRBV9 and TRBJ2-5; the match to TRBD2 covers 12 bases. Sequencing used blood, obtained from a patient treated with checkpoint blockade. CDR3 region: CASSVDGLAGSPETQYF. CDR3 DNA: TGTGCCAGCAGCGTAGATGGACTAGCGGGGAGTCCGGAGACCCAGTACTTC.